The clone carrying this T cell receptor beta chain occurred once. A multiplex PCR was run with 60 Vbeta primers and 13 Jbeta primers. TCRdb's copy holds only in-frame clones and misses some; the assay was immunoSEQ multiplex PCR. Of 210,000 or so clones listed, 65% to 80% are singletons. The sample belongs to a study of cytomegalovirus exposure and HLA in healthy donors. Germline V gene data show CDR1 as LGHNA and CDR2 as YSLEER. The CDR3 sequence is 14 residues long. V was clipped by 6 bases and J by 4 bases, with 12 bases between them. The receptor comes from a man aged 35-49 years in good health and CMV-seronegative. The specimen was PBMCs. The chain links TRBV4-3 to TRBJ2-2, with D possibly being TRBD2 (6 bases). The CDR3 spells CASSPGGATGELFF. The CDR3 nucleotides read TGCGCCAGCAGTCCCGGAGGGGCCACCGGGGAGCTGTTTTTT.